The 16 T cell receptor beta chains presented below share a single source sample, sequenced in a study of CD8 T cells in ankylosing spondylitis. From the 5' RACE reads, TCRdb called clonotypes with MiXCR, one entry per CDR3 protein. Of 250,000 to 350,000 distinct CDR3 sequences listed, roughly 20% were seen once; the top ten hold 3.5%. Sequencing input: blood, either unsorted or a sorted T cell fraction (not recorded which). These receptors originate from a female donor with ankylosing spondylitis or in good health (not recorded which).

This clonotype was recorded a few times. This chain joins TRBV28 and TRBJ1-2, with TRBD1 matching 7 bases. Trimming took 5 bases from V and 4 from J; bases not matched to a gene: 4. This CDR3 is 13 amino acids long. Germline CDR1 is MDHEN and CDR2 is SYDVKM. CDR3 in DNA: TGTGCCAGCAGTACGACAGGGTTCTATGGCTACACCTTC. It translates to CASSTTGFYGYTF.

This clonotype was seen more than once but under ten times. The rearrangement uses TRBV12-3 or TRBV12-4 and TRBJ2-3, with 8 nucleotides matching TRBD1. Trimming took 6 bases from V and 6 from J; bases not matched to a gene: 8. The CDR3 sequence is 14 residues long. The CDR3 loop is CASSAGGAGDTQYF. CDR3 DNA: TGTGCCAGCAGCGCAGGGGGCGCGGGGGATACGCAGTATTTT.

The chain recombines TRBV5-1 with TRBJ2-1; D is unresolved. Germline CDR1 is SGHRS and CDR2 is YFSETQ. This CDR3 spans 18 amino acids. The germline V and J ends were trimmed by 4 bases and 1 base, with 21 bases remaining between them. The CDR3: CASSPPTSFAGSYNEQFF. DNA of the CDR3: TGCGCCAGCAGCCCTCCGACTTCCTTCGCTGGGTCCTACAATGAGCAGTTCTTC.

This clonotype was picked up many times. The chain uses TRBV20-1 and TRBJ1-5; D uncertain. Germline lookup yields CDR1 DFQATT and CDR2 SNEGSKA (reference sequence). V was trimmed by 3 bases and J by 0 bases, leaving 15 bases between them. This CDR3 region has 16 residues. This CDR3 is CSASPMLRDSNQPQHF. CDR3 DNA sequence: TGCAGTGCTAGCCCCATGTTGAGGGATAGCAATCAGCCCCAGCATTTT.

The chain employs TRBV7-6 and TRBJ1-2; the match to TRBD1 covers 11 bases. With 1 base clipped from V and 2 bases from J, the junction kept 6 bases outside the gene matches. CDR3 length: 17 residues. Germline CDR1 is SGHVS and CDR2 is FNYEAQ. The CDR3: CASSLVPGTGGNYGYTF. Here the CDR3 DNA reads TGTGCCAGCAGCTTAGTACCCGGGACAGGGGGGAACTATGGCTACACCTTC.

This clonotype has more than one count but fewer than ten. V usage is TRBV3-1 and J usage is TRBJ2-1, with TRBD2 matching 10 bases. This CDR3 is 13 amino acids long. V lost 1 base and J lost 13; bases outside the gene matches: 4. CDR1 and CDR2 from the germline V gene are LGHDT and YNNKEL (reference sequence). As DNA, the CDR3 is TGTGCCAGCAGCCAAGGCCTAGCGGGAGCCCAGTTCTTC. Amino acids: CASSQGLAGAQFF.

The V gene is TRBV19, the J gene TRBJ2-1, with 10 bases fitting TRBD2. The V and J ends lost 3 bases and 6 bases, in that order; junction bases with no gene match: 17. There are 19 residues in the CDR3. CDR1 is LNHDA and CDR2 is SQIVND in the germline V gene (reference sequence). The CDR3 nucleotides are TGTGCCAGTAGTATTGGAGGGGTCGGTAGCGGGAGGCCAAGCAATGAGCAGTTCTTC. It encodes CASSIGGVGSGRPSNEQFF. Using reference TRBV19 and TRBJ2-1 for the parts outside the CDR3, the full variable domain is DGGITQSPKYLFRKEGQNVTLSCEQNLNHDAMYWYRQDPGQGLRLIYYSQIVNDFQKGDIAEGYSVSREKKESFPLTVTSAQKNPTAFYLCASSIGGVGSGRPSNEQFFGPGTRLTVL.

This chain joins TRBV6-2 or TRBV6-3 and TRBJ2-7, with TRBD2 matching 7 bases. Looked up from germline, CDR1 is MNHEY and CDR2 is SVGEGT. After removal of 2 bases from V and 7 bases from J, the junction contained 17 bases not matched to a gene. The length of the CDR3 is 17 residues. In nucleotides, the CDR3 is TGTGCCAGCAGTTACCGACTAGCTCACCCCCTGAACAGGGAGCAGTACTTC. This translates into CASSYRLAHPLNREQYF.

This clonotype was counted only a few times. The chain carries TRBV12-3 or TRBV12-4 and TRBJ1-6; 7 bases match TRBD1. Trimming removed 6 bases from V and 14 bases from J; junction bases left unmatched: 10. This CDR3 has 13 residues. The CDR3: CASSQSTGESLHF. For the CDR3, the DNA is TGTGCCAGCAGCCAGAGCACAGGGGAGTCCCTCCACTTT.

The V gene is TRBV12-3 or TRBV12-4, the J gene TRBJ1-1; the D is unclear. V lost 5 bases and J lost 5, with 15 bases in between. This CDR3 region has 14 residues. The CDR3 DNA is TGTGCCAGCAGTCCCCTACGCGGAGGGACTGAAGCTTTCTTT. Translated, it gives CASSPLRGGTEAFF.

The chain employs TRBV7-2 and TRBJ1-1; the D is unclear. In germline, CDR1 is SGHTA, CDR2 FQGNSA. Trimming removed 1 base from V and 3 bases from J, with 6 bases in between. The CDR3 has 13 residues. CDR3 region: CASSLEWDTEAFF. Here the CDR3 DNA reads TGTGCCAGCAGCTTAGAGTGGGACACTGAAGCTTTCTTT.

The V and J genes are TRBV13 and TRBJ2-7; 9 bases map to TRBD1. Trimming at V came to 4 bases and at J to 4 bases, leaving 8 bases not matched to a gene. This CDR3 is built from 15 residues. Germline V gene data show CDR1 as PRHDT and CDR2 as FYEKMQ (reference sequence). CDR3 residues: CASSSGTGQYYEQYF. CDR3 nucleotides: TGTGCCAGCAGCTCCGGGACAGGGCAATATTACGAGCAGTACTTC.

In its sample, this clonotype was seen a few times. V gene TRBV12-3 or TRBV12-4 combines with J gene TRBJ2-5, with 7 bases aligning to TRBD2. V lost 6 bases and J lost 3; bases outside the gene matches: 10. The CDR3 has 15 amino acids. The CDR3 nucleotides are TGTGCCAGCAGCCACTATACTAGCGACAAAGAGACCCAGTACTTC. Translation gives CASSHYTSDKETQYF.

The chain combines TRBV23-1 with TRBJ1-2, with a tentative D call TRBD1 (5 bases). TRBV23-1 is noted as an ORF with a role that remains uncertain. Trimming took off 0 bases at V and 0 bases at J, with 11 bases between the two ends. The CDR3 loop spans 16 amino acids. This CDR3 reads CASSQSGGRANYGYTF. The CDR3 nucleotides are TGCGCCAGCAGTCAATCCGGGGGAAGAGCTAACTATGGCTACACCTTC.

Regarding this clonotype: An end of the junction differs from the germline gene, which may be a read error. The V gene is TRBV6-1, the J gene TRBJ2-7; 8 bases map to TRBD2. The CDR3 totals 15 residues. Per the germline V gene, CDR1 is MNHNS and CDR2 is SASEGT. CDR3 DNA: TGTGCCAGCAGGGAAGCGGGAGTCGGTCCCTACGAGCAGTACTTC. It is translated as CASREAGVGPYEQYF.

This clonotype was detected many times. The chain employs TRBV29-1 and TRBJ2-3; the match to TRBD2 covers 12 bases. With 7 bases clipped from V and 6 bases from J, the junction kept 8 bases outside the gene matches. The CDR3 extends over 14 amino acids. The germline gives CDR1 SQVTM, CDR2 ANQGSEA. Here the CDR3 reads CSARTSGTLDTQYF. In DNA form, the CDR3 reads TGCAGCGCCAGGACTAGCGGGACTCTTGATACGCAGTATTTT.